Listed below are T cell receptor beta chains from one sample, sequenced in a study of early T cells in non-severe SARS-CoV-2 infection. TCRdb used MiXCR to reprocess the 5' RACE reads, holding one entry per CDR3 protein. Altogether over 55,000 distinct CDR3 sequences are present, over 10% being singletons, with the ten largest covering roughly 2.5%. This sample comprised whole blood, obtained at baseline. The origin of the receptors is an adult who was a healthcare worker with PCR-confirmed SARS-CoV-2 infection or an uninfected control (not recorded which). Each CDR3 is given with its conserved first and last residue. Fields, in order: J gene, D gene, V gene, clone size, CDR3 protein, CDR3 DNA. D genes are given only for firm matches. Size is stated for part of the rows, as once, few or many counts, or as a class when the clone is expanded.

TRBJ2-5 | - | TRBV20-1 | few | CSVQRRVAETQYF | TGCAGTGTCCAGCGCAGGGTGGCAGAGACCCAGTACTTC
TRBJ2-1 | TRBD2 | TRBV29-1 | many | CSVSASGGALEQFF | TGCAGCGTTAGCGCTAGCGGGGGGGCTTTGGAGCAGTTCTTC
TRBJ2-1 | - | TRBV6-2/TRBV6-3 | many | CASSTPPSNEQFF | TGTGCCAGCAGTACCCCCCCCTCCAATGAGCAGTTCTTC
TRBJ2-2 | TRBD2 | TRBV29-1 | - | CCVDGGATGELFF | TGCTGCGTTGACGGGGGGGCCACCGGGGAGCTGTTTTTT
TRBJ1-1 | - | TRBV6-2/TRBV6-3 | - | CASSYAREAFF | TGTGCCAGCAGTTACGCGCGCGAAGCTTTCTTT
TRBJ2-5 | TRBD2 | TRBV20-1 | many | CSARRLAGVGETQYF | TGCAGTGCTAGGCGACTAGCGGGGGTGGGAGAGACCCAGTACTTC
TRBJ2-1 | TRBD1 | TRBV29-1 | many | CSVPGQGNLDEQFF | TGCAGCGTGCCGGGACAGGGAAATTTGGATGAGCAGTTCTTC
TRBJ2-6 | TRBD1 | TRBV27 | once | CASSRFSRDSPSGANVLTF | TGTGCCAGCAGTCGATTCTCCCGGGACAGTCCCTCTGGGGCCAACGTCCTGACTTTC
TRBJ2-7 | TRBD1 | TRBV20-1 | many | CSAFQRGQVSEQYF | TGCAGTGCTTTCCAAAGAGGACAGGTCTCCGAGCAGTACTTC
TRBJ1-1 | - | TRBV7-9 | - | CASSLIQGYTEAFF | TGTGCCAGCAGCTTAATACAGGGCTACACTGAAGCTTTCTTT
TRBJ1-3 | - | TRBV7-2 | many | CASSLDGASENTIYF | TGTGCCAGCAGCTTAGACGGGGCCTCTGAAAACACCATATATTTT
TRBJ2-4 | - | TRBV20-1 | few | CSAWVKGFYNIQYF | TGCAGTGCTTGGGTGAAGGGGTTCTACAACATTCAGTACTTC
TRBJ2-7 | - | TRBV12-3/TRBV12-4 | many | CASSLGGGSYEQYF | TGTGCCAGCAGTTTAGGAGGAGGTTCCTACGAGCAGTACTTC
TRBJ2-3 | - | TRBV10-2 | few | CASNGGRTDTQYF | TGCGCCAGCAATGGGGGTCGCACAGATACGCAGTATTTT
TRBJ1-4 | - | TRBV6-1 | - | CATSTHSTNEKLFF | TGTGCCACTTCGACGCACTCAACTAATGAAAAACTGTTTTTT
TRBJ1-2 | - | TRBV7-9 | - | CASGASALNYGYTF | TGTGCCAGCGGAGCCTCAGCCCTAAACTATGGCTACACCTTC
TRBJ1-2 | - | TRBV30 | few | CAWSVMGSTYYGYTF | TGTGCCTGGAGCGTGATGGGCAGCACCTACTATGGCTACACCTTC
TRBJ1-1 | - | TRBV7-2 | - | CASSLERVREAFF | TGTGCCAGCAGCCTTGAAAGGGTTAGGGAAGCTTTCTTT
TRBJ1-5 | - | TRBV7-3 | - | CASITRRWSNQPQHF | TGTGCCAGCATCACTAGGCGGTGGAGCAATCAGCCCCAGCATTTT
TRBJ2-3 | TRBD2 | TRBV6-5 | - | CASTSTSGGTTDTQYF | TGTGCCAGCACCTCAACTAGCGGGGGAACCACAGATACGCAGTATTTT
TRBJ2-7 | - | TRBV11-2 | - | CASSTRRLSYEQYF | TGTGCCAGCAGCACCCGTCGTCTTTCCTACGAGCAGTACTTC
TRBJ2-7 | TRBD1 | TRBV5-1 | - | CASSFLWGTGDNEQYF | TGCGCCAGCAGCTTCTTGTGGGGGACAGGGGACAACGAGCAGTACTTC
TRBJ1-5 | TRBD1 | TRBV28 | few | CASSPGQGGFQPQHF | TGTGCCAGCAGTCCCGGACAGGGGGGTTTCCAGCCCCAGCATTTT
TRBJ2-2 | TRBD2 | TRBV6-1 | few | CASKFIQGLVVPGELFF | TGTGCCAGCAAGTTTATTCAGGGACTAGTGGTCCCCGGGGAGCTGTTTTTT
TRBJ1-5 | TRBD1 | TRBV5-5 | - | CASSITGVQSNQPQHF | TGTGCCAGCAGCATTACAGGGGTTCAAAGCAATCAGCCCCAGCATTTT
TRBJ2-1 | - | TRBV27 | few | CASSAQGSSYNEQFF | TGTGCCAGCAGTGCTCAGGGGAGCTCCTACAATGAGCAGTTCTTC
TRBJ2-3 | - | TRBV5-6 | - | CASNQADTQYF | TGTGCCAGCAATCAGGCAGATACGCAGTATTTT
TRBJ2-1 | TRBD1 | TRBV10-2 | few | CASSKGPGQSLRNEQFF | TGCGCCAGCTCCAAGGGACCGGGACAGTCCCTCAGGAATGAGCAGTTCTTC
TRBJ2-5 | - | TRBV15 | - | CATSRRDNQETQYF | TGTGCCACCAGCAGAAGGGACAACCAAGAGACCCAGTACTTC
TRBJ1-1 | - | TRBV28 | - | CASSTGWGAFF | TGTGCCAGCAGTACGGGGTGGGGAGCTTTCTTT
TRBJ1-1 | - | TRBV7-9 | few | CASSPGGGLRGTEAFF | TGTGCCAGCAGCCCGGGGGGGGGACTGCGGGGCACTGAAGCTTTCTTT
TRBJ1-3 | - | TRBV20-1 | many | CSARARGVTGNTIYF | TGCAGTGCTAGAGCTCGAGGGGTTACTGGAAACACCATATATTTT
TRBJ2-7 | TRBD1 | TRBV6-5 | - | CASSPPGQGAEYF | TGTGCCAGCAGTCCCCCCGGACAGGGCGCGGAGTACTTC
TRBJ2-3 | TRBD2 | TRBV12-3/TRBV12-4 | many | CASSLRLAGTDTQYF | TGTGCCAGCAGTTTGAGACTAGCGGGGACAGATACGCAGTATTTT
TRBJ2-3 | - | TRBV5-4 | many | CASSLRSPSTDTQYF | TGTGCCAGCAGCTTGAGGAGCCCTAGCACAGATACGCAGTATTTT
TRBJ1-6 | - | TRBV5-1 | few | CASSLDTGPNSPLHF | TGCGCCAGCAGCTTGGACACCGGGCCCAATTCACCCCTCCACTTT
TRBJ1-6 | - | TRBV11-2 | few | CASSSQASPLHF | TGTGCCAGCAGCTCCCAAGCTTCACCCCTCCACTTT
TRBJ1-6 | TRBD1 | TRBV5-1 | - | CASSLQGGSPLHF | TGCGCCAGCAGTCTACAGGGGGGATCACCCCTCCACTTT
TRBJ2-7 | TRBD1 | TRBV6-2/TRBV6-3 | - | CASSIGTGGSYEQYF | TGTGCCAGCAGTATAGGGACAGGGGGCTCCTACGAGCAGTACTTC
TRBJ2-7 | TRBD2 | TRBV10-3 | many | CAISESGLAAADEQYF | TGTGCCATCAGTGAGTCCGGGCTAGCGGCCGCCGACGAGCAGTACTTC
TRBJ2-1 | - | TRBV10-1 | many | CASSESRLDRSNEQFF | TGCGCCAGCAGTGAGTCCAGATTGGACCGATCCAATGAGCAGTTCTTC
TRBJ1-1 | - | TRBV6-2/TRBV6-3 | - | CASSYPTVEAFF | TGTGCCAGCAGTTACCCGACAGTCGAAGCTTTCTTT
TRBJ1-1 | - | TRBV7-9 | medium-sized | CASSSPTRGHTEAFF | TGTGCCAGCAGTTCTCCAACGCGGGGCCACACTGAAGCTTTCTTT